The 10 T cell receptor beta chains given below trace back to one sample, sequenced in a study of T-cell memory formation after mild COVID-19. TCRdb analysed the 5' RACE reads with MiXCR anew, one entry per CDR3 protein. The sample lists roughly 89,000 distinct CDR3 sequences; about 13% were seen once. Sample: PBMCs or a T cell subset sorted from them (not recorded which). Receptors were obtained from an adult woman who had mild COVID-19 (a few samples of this study predate the infection). Cell type and time point are not known.

This clonotype was counted only a few times. The gene calls are TRBV30 and TRBJ1-4; maybe TRBD1 (5 bases). This CDR3 has 16 residues. Deletions cut 4 bases from V and 5 bases from J, with 20 bases between. Germline values: CDR1 GTSNPN, CDR2 SVGIG (reference sequence). The CDR3 sequence: CAWNGPSQDLNEKLFF. CDR3 sequence (DNA): TGTGCCTGGAACGGCCCATCACAGGACCTCAATGAAAAACTGTTTTTT.

This clonotype occurred many times. The V gene is TRBV7-9, the J gene TRBJ2-7; no clear D gene. The CDR3 contains 11 residues. The germline gives CDR1 SEHNR, CDR2 FQNEAQ (reference sequence). Between the trimmed V and J ends, which lost 5 bases and 3 bases, there was a span of 5 bases. The CDR3 here is CASSLNYEQYF. In DNA form, the CDR3 reads TGTGCCAGCAGCCTTAACTACGAGCAGTACTTC.

The V and J genes are TRBV4-2 and TRBJ2-5; 12 bases fit TRBD1. Germline V gene data show CDR1 as LGHNA and CDR2 as YNFKEQ. V trimming: 4 bases; J trimming: 5 bases; junction bases outside the gene matches: 11. CDR3 length: 17 amino acids. The CDR3 sequence: CASSPRDRGRDLETQYF. The CDR3 coding sequence is TGTGCCAGCAGCCCCCGGGACAGGGGGCGCGATTTGGAGACCCAGTACTTC.

This clonotype occurred a few times. The chain combines TRBV18 with TRBJ2-1; 12 bases match TRBD2. The length of the CDR3 is 16 residues. V dropped 3 bases and J dropped 3; count of bases not matched to a gene: 3. Germline CDR1 and CDR2: KGHSH and LQKENI. CDR3 loop: CASSPGLAGIYNEQFF. The CDR3 nucleotides are TGTGCCAGCTCACCCGGACTAGCGGGGATCTACAATGAGCAGTTCTTC.

There are a few counts of this clonotype. This sequence joins TRBV11-2 and TRBJ2-5; D possibly matches TRBD1 or TRBD2 (5 bases each). CDR1 SGHAT and CDR2 FQNNGV come from the germline V gene. The V end was cut by 3 bases, the J end by 9 bases, with 8 bases between. This CDR3 is built from 11 residues. CDR3 nucleotides: TGTGCCAGCAGCTTCGGGGCGGCCCAGTACTTC. This codes for CASSFGAAQYF. The complete variable domain, with remaining parts taken from reference TRBV11-2 and TRBJ2-5, reads EAGVAQSPRYKIIEKRQSVAFWCNPISGHATLYWYQQILGQGPKLLIQFQNNGVVDDSQLPKDRFSAERLKGVDSTLKIQPAKLEDSAVYLCASSFGAAQYFGPGTRLLVL.

This clonotype was seen a handful of times. The chain is built from TRBV29-1 and TRBJ2-7; possibly TRBD1 or TRBD2 for D (5 bases each). CDR1 is SQVTM, CDR2 ANQGSEA, per germline. There are 14 residues in the CDR3. Trimming took 4 bases from V and 0 from J, leaving 13 bases between them. CDR3 region: CSVVGEQSSYEQYF. The CDR3 region has the DNA TGCAGCGTTGTGGGGGAACAGAGCTCCTACGAGCAGTACTTC.

This clonotype was observed a few times. The junction shows a germline mismatch at one end, possibly a read error. V and J are TRBV5-1 and TRBJ1-2; D is possibly TRBD1 (6 bases). This CDR3 comprises 15 residues. Germline-derived CDR1 and CDR2 are SGHRS and YFSETQ. For the CDR3, the DNA is TGCGCCAGCAGCTTGGGGACAGAGTTCCTCTATGGCTACATCTTC. Protein product: CASSLGTEFLYGYIF.

The table lists this clonotype with a few counts. The V and J genes are TRBV4-3 and TRBJ2-7; D is undetermined. The V end lost 6 bases, the J end lost 4 bases, and 13 bases lay between the germline ends. Germline assignment: CDR1 LGHNA and CDR2 YSLEER. The CDR3 has 13 amino acids. The CDR3: CASSPGPNYEQYF. The CDR3 coding sequence is TGCGCCAGCAGTCCCGGACCGAATTACGAGCAGTACTTC.

Only a few counts were recorded for this clonotype. The J gene is TRBJ1-2, the V gene TRBV7-9; 7 bases are a match to TRBD1. Germline lookup yields CDR1 SEHNR and CDR2 FQNEAQ (reference sequence). V was clipped by 7 bases and J by 4 bases; unmatched bases: 21. The CDR3 is 18 amino acids. DNA for the CDR3: TGTGCCAGCACTAATGGTGGGACGGGGACAGCACAGCCCTATGGCTACACCTTC. Protein sequence: CASTNGGTGTAQPYGYTF.

The chain carries TRBV12-3 or TRBV12-4 and TRBJ2-5; the D is unclear. The V and J ends lost 6 bases and 4 bases respectively, with 12 bases between them. The length of the CDR3 is 13 residues. In DNA form, the CDR3 reads TGTGCCAGCAGATTGGATGTGGGAGAGACCCAGTACTTC. Amino acid sequence: CASRLDVGETQYF.